This TCR beta chain was retrieved from a study of identical twins. Details on this clonotype: The target antigen is unknown.

Study-wide results and caveats: The same donors were not followed; conclusions instead depended on cross-sectional statistical analysis. Zero-insertion analyses could be partly confounded by invariant MAIT and iNKT cells.

The authors used template switching to add a universal primer site and gave cDNA unique molecular identifiers. Each CDR3 protein gets one entry after TCRdb re-called the 5' RACE reads with MiXCR. The sample records 450,000 or so distinct CDR3 sequences, 14% being singletons. In germline, CDR1 is SGHAT, CDR2 FQNNGV. CDR3 length equals 20 residues. V shed 6 bases and J shed 0 bases, with 26 bases lying between them. These records were also assigned to another study, of yellow fever vaccine responses in identical twins.

The clonotype originates from a woman aged 18-29 years in good health. Input material: CD4+ T cells sorted from blood. V gene TRBV11-2 combines with J gene TRBJ1-4; no firm D call. The CDR3 DNA sequence: TGTGCCAGCAGTATGCCCTCGCTCGGGCACCCCGTTGCAACTAATGAAAAACTGTTTTTT. Its translation: CASSMPSLGHPVATNEKLFF.